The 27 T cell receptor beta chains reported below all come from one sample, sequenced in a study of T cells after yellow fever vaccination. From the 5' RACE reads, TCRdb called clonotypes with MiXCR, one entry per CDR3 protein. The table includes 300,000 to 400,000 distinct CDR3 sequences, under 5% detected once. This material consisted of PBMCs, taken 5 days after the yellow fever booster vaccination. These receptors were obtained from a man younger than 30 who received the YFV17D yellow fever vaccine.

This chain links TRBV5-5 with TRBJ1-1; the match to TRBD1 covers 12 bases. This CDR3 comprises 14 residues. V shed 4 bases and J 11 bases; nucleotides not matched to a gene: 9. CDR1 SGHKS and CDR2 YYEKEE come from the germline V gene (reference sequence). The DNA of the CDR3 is TGTGCCAGCAGCGCGACGGGACAGGGGGCTGGGGCTTTCTTT. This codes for CASSATGQGAGAFF.

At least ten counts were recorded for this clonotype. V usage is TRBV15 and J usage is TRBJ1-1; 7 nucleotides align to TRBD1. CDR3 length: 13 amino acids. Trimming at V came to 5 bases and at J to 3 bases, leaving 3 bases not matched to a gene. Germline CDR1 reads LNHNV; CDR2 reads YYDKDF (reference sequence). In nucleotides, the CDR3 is TGTGCCACCAGCCTCCAGGGGGACACTGAAGCTTTCTTT. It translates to CATSLQGDTEAFF.

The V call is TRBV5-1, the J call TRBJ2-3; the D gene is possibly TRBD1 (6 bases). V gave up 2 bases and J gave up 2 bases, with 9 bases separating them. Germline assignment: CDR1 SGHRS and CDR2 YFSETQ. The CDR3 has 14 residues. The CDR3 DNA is TGCGCCAGCAGCTTATACAGGGTCACAGATACGCAGTATTTT. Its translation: CASSLYRVTDTQYF.

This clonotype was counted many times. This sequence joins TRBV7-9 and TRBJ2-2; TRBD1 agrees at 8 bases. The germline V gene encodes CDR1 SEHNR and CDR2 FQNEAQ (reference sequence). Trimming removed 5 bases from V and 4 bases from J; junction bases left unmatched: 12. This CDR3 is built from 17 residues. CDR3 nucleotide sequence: TGTGCCAGCAGCCGGACAGGGTCGTTTCGCGGCACCGGGGAGCTGTTTTTT. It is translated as CASSRTGSFRGTGELFF.

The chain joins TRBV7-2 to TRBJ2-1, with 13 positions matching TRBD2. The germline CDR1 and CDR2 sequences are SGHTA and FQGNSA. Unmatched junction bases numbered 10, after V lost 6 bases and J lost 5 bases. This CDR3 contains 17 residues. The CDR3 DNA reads TGTGCCAGCAGGCTTGGTACTAGCGGGGGGGCCCACAATGAGCAGTTCTTC. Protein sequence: CASRLGTSGGAHNEQFF.

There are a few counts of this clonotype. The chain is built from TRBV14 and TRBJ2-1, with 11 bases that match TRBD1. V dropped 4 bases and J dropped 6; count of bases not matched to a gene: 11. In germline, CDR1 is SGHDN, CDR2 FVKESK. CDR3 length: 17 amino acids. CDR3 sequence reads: CASSRRDRGDYSNEQFF. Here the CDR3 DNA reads TGTGCCAGCAGCCGCAGGGACAGGGGGGACTACAGCAATGAGCAGTTCTTC. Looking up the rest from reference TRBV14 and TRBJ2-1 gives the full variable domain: EAGVTQFPSHSVIEKGQTVTLRCDPISGHDNLYWYRRVMGKEIKFLLHFVKESKQDESGMPNNRFLAERTGGTYSTLKVQPAELEDSGVYFCASSRRDRGDYSNEQFFGPGTRLTVL.

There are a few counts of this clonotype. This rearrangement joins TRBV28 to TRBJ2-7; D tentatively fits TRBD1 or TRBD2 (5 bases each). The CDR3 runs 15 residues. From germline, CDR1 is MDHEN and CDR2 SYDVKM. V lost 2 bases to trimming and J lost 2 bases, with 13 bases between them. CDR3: CASSLMVRGAYEQYV. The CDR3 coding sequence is TGTGCCAGCAGTTTAATGGTGAGAGGGGCCTACGAGCAGTACGTC.

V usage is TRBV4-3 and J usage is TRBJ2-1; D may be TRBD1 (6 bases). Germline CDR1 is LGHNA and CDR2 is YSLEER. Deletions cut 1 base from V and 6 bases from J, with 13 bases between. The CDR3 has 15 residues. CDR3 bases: TGCGCCAGCAGCCAAGTGGTGACAGGCGGCAATGAGCAGTTCTTC. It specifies CASSQVVTGGNEQFF.

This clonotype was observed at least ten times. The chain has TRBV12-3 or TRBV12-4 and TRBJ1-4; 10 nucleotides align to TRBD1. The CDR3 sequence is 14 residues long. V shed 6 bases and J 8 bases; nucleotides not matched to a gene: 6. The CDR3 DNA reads TGTGCCAGCAGCCGGGACAGGGGTTTCGAAAAACTGTTTTTT. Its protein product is CASSRDRGFEKLFF.

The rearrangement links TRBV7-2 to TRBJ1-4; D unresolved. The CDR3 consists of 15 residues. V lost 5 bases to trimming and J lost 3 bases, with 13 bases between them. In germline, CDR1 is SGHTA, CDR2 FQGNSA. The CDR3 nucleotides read TGTGCCAGCAGCGTCTCCCTCTCAGCTAATGAAAAACTGTTTTTT. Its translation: CASSVSLSANEKLFF.

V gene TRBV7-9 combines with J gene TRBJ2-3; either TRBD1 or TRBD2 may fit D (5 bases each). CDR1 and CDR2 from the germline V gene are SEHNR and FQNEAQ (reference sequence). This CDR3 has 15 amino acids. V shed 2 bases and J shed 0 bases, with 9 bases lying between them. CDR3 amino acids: CASSLYGGSTDTQYF. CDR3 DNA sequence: TGTGCCAGCAGCTTATATGGGGGAAGCACAGATACGCAGTATTTT.

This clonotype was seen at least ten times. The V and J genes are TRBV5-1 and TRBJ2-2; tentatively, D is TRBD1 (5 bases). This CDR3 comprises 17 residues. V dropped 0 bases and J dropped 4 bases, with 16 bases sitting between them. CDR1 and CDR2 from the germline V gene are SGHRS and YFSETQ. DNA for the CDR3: TGCGCCAGCAGCTTGGGCCCCCGGCAGGGCGGCACCGGGGAGCTGTTTTTT. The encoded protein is CASSLGPRQGGTGELFF.

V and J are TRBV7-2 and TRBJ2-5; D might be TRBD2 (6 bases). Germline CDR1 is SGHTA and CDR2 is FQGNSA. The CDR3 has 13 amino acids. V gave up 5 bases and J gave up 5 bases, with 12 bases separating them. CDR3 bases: TGTGCCAGCAGCCCAGAGGCGGGGGAGACCCAGTACTTC. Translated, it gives CASSPEAGETQYF.

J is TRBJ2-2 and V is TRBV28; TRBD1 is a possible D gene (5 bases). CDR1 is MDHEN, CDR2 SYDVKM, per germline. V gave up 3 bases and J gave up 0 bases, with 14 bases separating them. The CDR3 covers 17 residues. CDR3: CASSFAGAVTNTGELFF. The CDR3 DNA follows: TGTGCCAGCAGTTTCGCTGGGGCAGTAACGAACACCGGGGAGCTGTTTTTT.

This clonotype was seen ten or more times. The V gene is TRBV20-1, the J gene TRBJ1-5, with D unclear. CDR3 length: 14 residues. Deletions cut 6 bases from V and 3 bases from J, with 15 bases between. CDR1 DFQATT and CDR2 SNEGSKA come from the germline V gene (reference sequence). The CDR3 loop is CSARTPSDNQPQHF. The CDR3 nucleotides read TGCAGTGCCAGGACTCCCTCAGACAATCAGCCCCAGCATTTT.

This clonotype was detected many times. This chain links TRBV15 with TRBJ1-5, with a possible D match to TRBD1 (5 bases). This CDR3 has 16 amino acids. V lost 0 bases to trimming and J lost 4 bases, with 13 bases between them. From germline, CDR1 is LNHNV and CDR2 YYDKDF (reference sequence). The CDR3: CATSRESWRGNQPQHF. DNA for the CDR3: TGTGCCACCAGCAGAGAGTCGTGGAGGGGTAATCAGCCCCAGCATTTT. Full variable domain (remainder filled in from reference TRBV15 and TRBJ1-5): DAMVIQNPRYQVTQFGKPVTLSCSQTLNHNVMYWYQQKSSQAPKLLFHYYDKDFNNEADTPDNFQSRRPNTSFCFLDIRSPGLGDTAMYLCATSRESWRGNQPQHFGDGTRLSIL.

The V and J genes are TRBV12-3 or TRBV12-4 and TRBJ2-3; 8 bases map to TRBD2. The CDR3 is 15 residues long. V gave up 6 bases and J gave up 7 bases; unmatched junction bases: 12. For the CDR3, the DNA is TGTGCCAGCAGCACTCTAGCGGGCCTCGGGCATACGCAGTATTTT. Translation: CASSTLAGLGHTQYF.

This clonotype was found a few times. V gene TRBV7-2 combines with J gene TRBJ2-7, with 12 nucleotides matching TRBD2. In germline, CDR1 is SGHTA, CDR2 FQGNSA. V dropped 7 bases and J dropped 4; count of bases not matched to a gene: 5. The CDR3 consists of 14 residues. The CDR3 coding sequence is TGTGCCAGCACCCTAGCGGGGGGGCGGTACGAGCAGTACTTC. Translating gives CASTLAGGRYEQYF.

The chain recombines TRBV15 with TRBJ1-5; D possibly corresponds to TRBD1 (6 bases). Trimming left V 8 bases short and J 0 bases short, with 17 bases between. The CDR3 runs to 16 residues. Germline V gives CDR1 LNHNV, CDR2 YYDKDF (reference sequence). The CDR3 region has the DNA TGTGCCACCGGATACCGGGAGGGGGATAGCAATCAGCCCCAGCATTTT. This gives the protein CATGYREGDSNQPQHF.

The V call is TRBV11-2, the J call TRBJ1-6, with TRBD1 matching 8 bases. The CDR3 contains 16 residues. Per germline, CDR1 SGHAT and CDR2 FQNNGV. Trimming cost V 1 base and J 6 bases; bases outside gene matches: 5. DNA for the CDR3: TGTGCCAGCAGCTTAGCCAGGGGGCGACCTAATTCACCCCTCCACTTT. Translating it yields CASSLARGRPNSPLHF.

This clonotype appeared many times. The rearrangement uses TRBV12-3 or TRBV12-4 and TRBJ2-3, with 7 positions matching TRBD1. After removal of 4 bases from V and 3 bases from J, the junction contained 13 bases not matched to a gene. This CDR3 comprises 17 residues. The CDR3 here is CASSSRPGTAKTDTQYF. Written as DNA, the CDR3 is TGTGCCAGCAGTTCTCGTCCCGGGACAGCGAAAACAGATACGCAGTATTTT.

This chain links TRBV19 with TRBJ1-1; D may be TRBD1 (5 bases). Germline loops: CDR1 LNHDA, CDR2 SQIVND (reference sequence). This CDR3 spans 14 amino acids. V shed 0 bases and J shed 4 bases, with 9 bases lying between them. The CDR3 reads CASSIDAGSTEAFF. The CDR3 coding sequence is TGTGCCAGTAGTATAGATGCAGGGAGCACTGAAGCTTTCTTT. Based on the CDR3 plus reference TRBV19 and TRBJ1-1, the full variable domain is DGGITQSPKYLFRKEGQNVTLSCEQNLNHDAMYWYRQDPGQGLRLIYYSQIVNDFQKGDIAEGYSVSREKKESFPLTVTSAQKNPTAFYLCASSIDAGSTEAFFGQGTRLTVV.

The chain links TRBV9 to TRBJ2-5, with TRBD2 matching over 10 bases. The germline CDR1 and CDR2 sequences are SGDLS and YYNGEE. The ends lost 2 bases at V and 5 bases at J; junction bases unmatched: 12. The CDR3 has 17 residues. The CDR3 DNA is TGTGCCAGCAGCGTGGGGACTAGCGCTAGGACGGATGAGACCCAGTACTTC. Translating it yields CASSVGTSARTDETQYF.

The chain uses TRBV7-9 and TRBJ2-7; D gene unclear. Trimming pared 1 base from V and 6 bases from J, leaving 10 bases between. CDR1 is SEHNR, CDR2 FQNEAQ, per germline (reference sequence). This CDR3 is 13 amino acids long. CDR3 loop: CASSLDGVSEQYV. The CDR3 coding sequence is TGTGCCAGCAGCTTAGATGGGGTCTCCGAGCAGTACGTC.

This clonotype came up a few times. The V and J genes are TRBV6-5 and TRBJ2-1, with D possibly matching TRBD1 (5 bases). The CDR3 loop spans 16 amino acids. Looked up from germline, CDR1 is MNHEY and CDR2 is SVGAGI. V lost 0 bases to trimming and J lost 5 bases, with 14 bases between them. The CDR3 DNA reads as TGTGCCAGCAGTTACTCTAGAGAGACAGCCAACAATGAGCAGTTCTTC. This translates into CASSYSRETANNEQFF.

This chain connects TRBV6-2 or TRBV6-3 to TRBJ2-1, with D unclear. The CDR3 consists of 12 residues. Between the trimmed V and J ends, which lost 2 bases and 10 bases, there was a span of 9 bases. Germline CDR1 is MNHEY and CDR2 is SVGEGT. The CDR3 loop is CASSYEFWEQFF. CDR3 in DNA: TGTGCCAGCAGTTACGAATTTTGGGAGCAGTTCTTC.

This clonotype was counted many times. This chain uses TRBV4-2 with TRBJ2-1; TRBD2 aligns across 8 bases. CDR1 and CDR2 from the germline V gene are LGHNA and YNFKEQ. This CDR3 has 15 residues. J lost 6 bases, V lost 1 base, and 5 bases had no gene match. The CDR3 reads CASSQVLSGVNEQFF. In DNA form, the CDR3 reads TGTGCCAGCAGCCAAGTGCTTAGCGGGGTCAATGAGCAGTTCTTC.